A selection of T cell receptor beta chains follows, all from one sample in a study of blood T cell repertoires in COVID-19. TCRdb keeps only in-frame clones here, not all; method: immunoSEQ multiplex PCR. The table lists about 88,000 clones, less than 95% of them singletons, with roughly 6.3% in the top ten. Sequences were obtained from peripheral blood. These receptors originate from a man younger than 35 with COVID-19, enrolled during active disease. Each CDR3 is given with its conserved first and last residue. The D gene is left open where the match is weak. Only part of the rows carry a size: once, few, many, or a class if the clone is expanded.

V: TRBV6-4
D: .
size: .
J: TRBJ2-2
CDR3: CASSVANTGELFF
DNA: TGTGCCAGCTCAGTTGCGAACACCGGGGAGCTGTTTTTT

V: TRBV6-5
D: TRBD1
size: .
J: TRBJ1-4
CDR3: CASSRDRATNEKLLF
DNA: TGTGCCAGCAGCCGAGACAGGGCAACTAATGAAAAACTGCTTTTT

V: TRBV12-3/TRBV12-4
D: .
size: few
J: TRBJ2-7
CDR3: CASSYLTEDEQYF
DNA: TGTGCCAGCAGTTACTTGACAGAGGACGAGCAGTACTTC

V: TRBV10-3
D: .
size: .
J: TRBJ1-2
CDR3: CAIRETENYGYTF
DNA: TGTGCCATCAGGGAGACTGAAAACTATGGCTACACCTTC

V: TRBV5-1
D: TRBD1
size: .
J: TRBJ2-2
CDR3: CASSGQGAHAGELFF
DNA: TGCGCCAGCAGCGGCCAGGGGGCTCACGCCGGGGAGCTGTTTTTT

V: TRBV19
D: .
size: .
J: TRBJ1-1
CDR3: CASSPEQGGNTEAFF
DNA: TGTGCCAGTAGTCCAGAACAGGGTGGGAACACTGAAGCTTTCTTT

V: TRBV19
D: .
size: .
J: TRBJ1-3
CDR3: CASRTVSGNTIYF
DNA: TGTGCCAGTAGGACAGTCTCTGGAAACACCATATATTTT

V: TRBV30
D: .
size: .
J: TRBJ1-1
CDR3: CAWSPGNTEAFF
DNA: TGTGCCTGGAGTCCCGGGAACACTGAAGCTTTCTTT

V: TRBV18
D: .
size: few
J: TRBJ1-6
CDR3: CASSPGSRGSPLHF
DNA: TGTGCCAGCTCACCAGGGTCCAGGGGTTCACCCCTCCACTTT

V: TRBV3-1/TRBV3-2
D: TRBD2
size: .
J: TRBJ2-5
CDR3: CASSQGRGAQETQYF
DNA: TGTGCCAGCAGCCAAGGGCGGGGGGCCCAAGAGACCCAGTACTTC

V: TRBV7-8
D: TRBD1
size: .
J: TRBJ1-2
CDR3: CASSEGQNYGYTF
DNA: TGTGCCAGCAGCGAGGGACAGAACTATGGCTACACCTTC

V: TRBV6-6
D: TRBD1
size: .
J: TRBJ1-4
CDR3: CASSRTGGDEKLFF
DNA: TGTGCCAGCAGCCGGACAGGGGGTGACGAAAAACTGTTTTTT

V: TRBV2
D: TRBD2
size: once
J: TRBJ2-7
CDR3: CASSVSSSGLSYEQYF
DNA: TGTGCCAGCAGTGTCTCTTCTAGCGGGTTATCTTACGAGCAGTACTTC

V: TRBV5-1
D: TRBD1
size: .
J: TRBJ2-1
CDR3: CASSPTGAGGLNEQFF
DNA: TGCGCCAGCAGCCCTACCGGGGCAGGGGGCCTCAATGAGCAGTTCTTC